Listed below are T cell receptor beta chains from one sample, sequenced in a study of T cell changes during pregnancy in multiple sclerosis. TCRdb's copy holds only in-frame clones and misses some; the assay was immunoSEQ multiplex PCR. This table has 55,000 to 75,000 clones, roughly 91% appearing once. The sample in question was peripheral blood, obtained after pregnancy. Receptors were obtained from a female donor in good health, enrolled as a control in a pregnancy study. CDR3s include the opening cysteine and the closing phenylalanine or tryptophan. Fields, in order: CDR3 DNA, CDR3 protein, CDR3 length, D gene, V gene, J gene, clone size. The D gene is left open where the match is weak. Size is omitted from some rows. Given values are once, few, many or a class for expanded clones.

CDR3nt: TGTGCCAGCAGCCCAGTGTCGAACAATGAGCAGTTCTTC
CDR3aa: CASSPVSNNEQFF
len: 13
d_gene: -
v_gene: TRBV7-8
j_gene: TRBJ2-1
abundance: -

CDR3nt: TGTGCCAGCAGCCACAAAGGGGGAGGGGGTGATAGGTCTGGGGCCAACGTCCTGACTTTC
CDR3aa: CASSHKGGGGDRSGANVLTF
len: 20
d_gene: -
v_gene: TRBV9
j_gene: TRBJ2-6
abundance: -

CDR3nt: TGTGCCAGCAGTGAATGGAGACAGGGGGCGTACGAGCAGTACTTC
CDR3aa: CASSEWRQGAYEQYF
len: 15
d_gene: TRBD1
v_gene: TRBV6-1
j_gene: TRBJ2-7
abundance: once

CDR3nt: TGTGCCAGTACCTTCGGGGAAACAGCTAACTATGGCTACACCTTC
CDR3aa: CASTFGETANYGYTF
len: 15
d_gene: -
v_gene: TRBV19
j_gene: TRBJ1-2
abundance: -

CDR3nt: TGTGCCAGCAGCCAAGAGAGGGATATCCCCCAGCATTTT
CDR3aa: CASSQERDIPQHF
len: 13
d_gene: -
v_gene: TRBV4-2
j_gene: TRBJ1-5
abundance: few

CDR3nt: TGTGCCAGCAGCCAGAGGGGGCTGATGCACACAGATACGCAGTATTTT
CDR3aa: CASSQRGLMHTDTQYF
len: 16
d_gene: TRBD1
v_gene: TRBV5-4
j_gene: TRBJ2-3
abundance: -

CDR3nt: TGTGCCAGCAGTAAGGGGATACTCGGCAACATTCAGTACTTC
CDR3aa: CASSKGILGNIQYF
len: 14
d_gene: -
v_gene: TRBV2
j_gene: TRBJ2-4
abundance: -

CDR3nt: TGCGCCAGCAGCTTAGAAGGGGGAGATTATGGCTACACCTTC
CDR3aa: CASSLEGGDYGYTF
len: 14
d_gene: -
v_gene: TRBV5-1
j_gene: TRBJ1-2
abundance: once

CDR3nt: TGTGCCAGCAGCTCAGGGACAACATACCAAGAGACCCAGTACTTC
CDR3aa: CASSSGTTYQETQYF
len: 15
d_gene: -
v_gene: TRBV7-3
j_gene: TRBJ2-5
abundance: -

CDR3nt: TGCGCCAGCAGCTTTTGGGACAGGGATCTTAACGAGCAGTACTTC
CDR3aa: CASSFWDRDLNEQYF
len: 15
d_gene: TRBD1
v_gene: TRBV5-1
j_gene: TRBJ2-7
abundance: -

CDR3nt: TGTGCCAGCAGCTTAGCAGGGGCAGGGACTGAAGCTTTCTTT
CDR3aa: CASSLAGAGTEAFF
len: 14
d_gene: -
v_gene: TRBV11-2
j_gene: TRBJ1-1
abundance: -

CDR3nt: TGTGCCAGTAGCCGGGACAGCTTCACAGATACGCAGTATTTT
CDR3aa: CASSRDSFTDTQYF
len: 14
d_gene: TRBD1
v_gene: TRBV7-3
j_gene: TRBJ2-3
abundance: once

CDR3nt: TGCGCCAGCAGCTTGGCCGTGGGACTAGCGAGAGGGGATACGCAGTATTTT
CDR3aa: CASSLAVGLARGDTQYF
len: 17
d_gene: TRBD2
v_gene: TRBV5-1
j_gene: TRBJ2-3
abundance: -

CDR3nt: TGTGCCAGCAGTTCAGGACAAAGTGGAAACGAGCAGTACTTC
CDR3aa: CASSSGQSGNEQYF
len: 14
d_gene: -
v_gene: TRBV6-6
j_gene: TRBJ2-7
abundance: -

CDR3nt: TGTGCCAGCAGTTTACAGGGGGACTCTAATGAAAAACTGTTTTTT
CDR3aa: CASSLQGDSNEKLFF
len: 15
d_gene: TRBD1
v_gene: TRBV6-5
j_gene: TRBJ1-4
abundance: once

CDR3nt: TGTGCCAGCAGCTTAGAGGGCAGGGGCACAGATACGCAGTATTTT
CDR3aa: CASSLEGRGTDTQYF
len: 15
d_gene: -
v_gene: TRBV7-2
j_gene: TRBJ2-3
abundance: -

CDR3nt: TGTGCCAGCAGTCGGACAGCCTCCTACGAGCAGTACTTC
CDR3aa: CASSRTASYEQYF
len: 13
d_gene: -
v_gene: TRBV27
j_gene: TRBJ2-7
abundance: -

CDR3nt: TGTGCCAGCAGAACAGGGCGGCGAACTGAAGCTTTCTTT
CDR3aa: CASRTGRRTEAFF
len: 13
d_gene: -
v_gene: TRBV27
j_gene: TRBJ1-1
abundance: -

CDR3nt: TGTGCCAGCAGCGACCCGCGGGGGGAGAGCACAGATACGCAGTATTTT
CDR3aa: CASSDPRGESTDTQYF
len: 16
d_gene: TRBD2
v_gene: TRBV9
j_gene: TRBJ2-3
abundance: -

CDR3nt: TGTGCCAGCAAGTCAGGCACCAACCCCTACGAGCAGTACTTC
CDR3aa: CASKSGTNPYEQYF
len: 14
d_gene: -
v_gene: TRBV21-1
j_gene: TRBJ2-7
abundance: -

CDR3nt: TGTGCCAGCCGGGGGGAGGGACGGGACACTGAAGCTTTCTTT
CDR3aa: CASRGEGRDTEAFF
len: 14
d_gene: -
v_gene: TRBV6-1
j_gene: TRBJ1-1
abundance: -

CDR3nt: TGCAGCGTGGCCGGGACAGGGGGTTACTATGGCTACACCTTC
CDR3aa: CSVAGTGGYYGYTF
len: 14
d_gene: TRBD1
v_gene: TRBV29-1
j_gene: TRBJ1-2
abundance: -

CDR3nt: TGTGCCAGCAGTGAAGGGCTAGCGGGGGTAATATCCTACAATGAGCAGTTCTTC
CDR3aa: CASSEGLAGVISYNEQFF
len: 18
d_gene: TRBD2
v_gene: TRBV6-1
j_gene: TRBJ2-1
abundance: -

CDR3nt: TGTGCCTGGAGACCAAGGGGACAGGGACCAAACTATGGCTACACCTTC
CDR3aa: CAWRPRGQGPNYGYTF
len: 16
d_gene: TRBD1
v_gene: TRBV30
j_gene: TRBJ1-2
abundance: -

CDR3nt: TGTGCCAGCTCACGGGGGACTAACACAGATACGCAGTATTTT
CDR3aa: CASSRGTNTDTQYF
len: 14
d_gene: TRBD2
v_gene: TRBV18
j_gene: TRBJ2-3
abundance: once

CDR3nt: TGTGCCACCGCGGAGGACCAAGAGACCCAGTACTTC
CDR3aa: CATAEDQETQYF
len: 12
d_gene: -
v_gene: TRBV11-3
j_gene: TRBJ2-5
abundance: -

CDR3nt: TGTGCCAGCACCTTCTCCGGGGGGGCACACTCCTACAATGAGCAGTTCTTC
CDR3aa: CASTFSGGAHSYNEQFF
len: 17
d_gene: TRBD2
v_gene: TRBV27
j_gene: TRBJ2-1
abundance: -

CDR3nt: TGTGCCAGCAGTGGTATAGTATCCTATGGCTACACCTTC
CDR3aa: CASSGIVSYGYTF
len: 13
d_gene: -
v_gene: TRBV2
j_gene: TRBJ1-2
abundance: -

CDR3nt: TGTGCCAGCAGCCGGAGGGGATCGTCCTACGAGCAGTACTTC
CDR3aa: CASSRRGSSYEQYF
len: 14
d_gene: -
v_gene: TRBV14
j_gene: TRBJ2-7
abundance: -

CDR3nt: TGTGCCAGCAGCTTAGGGGACCCAGGGGCTTATAGCAATCAGCCCCAGCATTTT
CDR3aa: CASSLGDPGAYSNQPQHF
len: 18
d_gene: -
v_gene: TRBV7-2
j_gene: TRBJ1-5
abundance: -

CDR3nt: TGTGCCAGCAGCGCGGGACCGCTCTCCTACGAGCAGTACTTC
CDR3aa: CASSAGPLSYEQYF
len: 14
d_gene: -
v_gene: TRBV11-3
j_gene: TRBJ2-7
abundance: -

CDR3nt: TGTGCCAGCAGATTTCCGGGACAGAACACCGGGGAGCTGTTTTTT
CDR3aa: CASRFPGQNTGELFF
len: 15
d_gene: -
v_gene: TRBV7-2
j_gene: TRBJ2-2
abundance: -

CDR3nt: TGTGCCAGCTCCCCCATGACAGGGCACCAAGAGACCCAGTACTTC
CDR3aa: CASSPMTGHQETQYF
len: 15
d_gene: TRBD1
v_gene: TRBV18
j_gene: TRBJ2-5
abundance: -

CDR3nt: TGTGCCAGCAGTTCCACTAACTATGGCTACACCTTC
CDR3aa: CASSSTNYGYTF
len: 12
d_gene: -
v_gene: TRBV28
j_gene: TRBJ1-2
abundance: once

CDR3nt: TGTGCCAGCAGCCAAGGACTAGCGGGGGTAGGCTACACAGATACGCAGTATTTT
CDR3aa: CASSQGLAGVGYTDTQYF
len: 18
d_gene: TRBD2
v_gene: TRBV11-3
j_gene: TRBJ2-3
abundance: -

CDR3nt: TGTGCCAGTATCGGAGGGAACACTGAAGCTTTCTTT
CDR3aa: CASIGGNTEAFF
len: 12
d_gene: -
v_gene: TRBV19
j_gene: TRBJ1-1
abundance: -

CDR3nt: TGTGCCAGCAGTGAAGCTAGCGGGGGGGCCGGGGAGCTGTTTTTT
CDR3aa: CASSEASGGAGELFF
len: 15
d_gene: TRBD2
v_gene: TRBV2
j_gene: TRBJ2-2
abundance: -

CDR3nt: TGCGCCAGCAGCGCCTCAGGGGCAGGGGATGAAAAACTGTTTTTT
CDR3aa: CASSASGAGDEKLFF
len: 15
d_gene: -
v_gene: TRBV5-1
j_gene: TRBJ1-4
abundance: -

CDR3nt: TGTGCCAGCTGCCAGGACAGTGCAAACACTGAAGCTTTCTTT
CDR3aa: CASCQDSANTEAFF
len: 14
d_gene: -
v_gene: TRBV11-3
j_gene: TRBJ1-1
abundance: few

CDR3nt: TGCAGCGTCCCCACCCCACTGAAACCGGATAATTCACCCCTCCACTTT
CDR3aa: CSVPTPLKPDNSPLHF
len: 16
d_gene: -
v_gene: TRBV29-1
j_gene: TRBJ1-6
abundance: -

CDR3nt: TGTGCCAGTAGTCAGGGTAGAGATCAGCCCCAGCATTTT
CDR3aa: CASSQGRDQPQHF
len: 13
d_gene: -
v_gene: TRBV19
j_gene: TRBJ1-5
abundance: -

CDR3nt: TGTGCCAGCACCGAAGGGGGGGTAGCGGCCTATGGCTACACCTTC
CDR3aa: CASTEGGVAAYGYTF
len: 15
d_gene: -
v_gene: TRBV6-1
j_gene: TRBJ1-2
abundance: -

CDR3nt: TGTGCCAGCAGCTTACGGACTAGCGGGGCAACCACAGATACGCAGTATTTT
CDR3aa: CASSLRTSGATTDTQYF
len: 17
d_gene: TRBD2
v_gene: TRBV5-6
j_gene: TRBJ2-3
abundance: -

CDR3nt: TGCACCAGCAGCCAAGTGGCGGCGCACACTGAAGCTTTCTTT
CDR3aa: CTSSQVAAHTEAFF
len: 14
d_gene: -
v_gene: TRBV1
j_gene: TRBJ1-1
abundance: -

CDR3nt: TGTGCCAGCAGCGTAGCCGCCCGGCGCGGCAATGAGCAGTTCTTC
CDR3aa: CASSVAARRGNEQFF
len: 15
d_gene: -
v_gene: TRBV9
j_gene: TRBJ2-1
abundance: -

CDR3nt: TGTGCCTGGAGTGTTCTGGCGGCTGGAAACACCATATATTTT
CDR3aa: CAWSVLAAGNTIYF
len: 14
d_gene: -
v_gene: TRBV30
j_gene: TRBJ1-3
abundance: -

CDR3nt: TGCGCCAGCAGCCAAGACGAGAGAACTGGAAACACCATATATTTT
CDR3aa: CASSQDERTGNTIYF
len: 15
d_gene: -
v_gene: TRBV4-1
j_gene: TRBJ1-3
abundance: -

CDR3nt: TGTGCCAGCAGTTACCTCCGGGCCGGGAACACAGATACGCAGTATTTT
CDR3aa: CASSYLRAGNTDTQYF
len: 16
d_gene: -
v_gene: TRBV6-5
j_gene: TRBJ2-3
abundance: -

CDR3nt: TGCGCCAGCAGCCAAGATAGCAGGGAAGAGACCCAGTACTTC
CDR3aa: CASSQDSREETQYF
len: 14
d_gene: -
v_gene: TRBV4-3
j_gene: TRBJ2-5
abundance: -

CDR3nt: TGTGCCAGCAGCAAAACTACTGAAGCTTTCTTT
CDR3aa: CASSKTTEAFF
len: 11
d_gene: -
v_gene: TRBV11-2
j_gene: TRBJ1-1
abundance: -